This is a list of T cell receptor beta chains from one sample in a study of shared clonotypes between healthy human individuals. The table came from immunoSEQ multiplex PCR; TCRdb's copy has only in-frame clones and leaves some out. The table includes a few million clones, just under 95% detected once. Sequences were obtained from naive CD8+ T cells from PBMCs. The receptors stem from a man younger than 30 in good health. Some clones in this sample may be carry-over from other donors' samples. The CDR3 runs from the conserved cysteine through the conserved F or W. The order of the fields is CDR3 protein, CDR3 DNA, V gene, D gene, J gene, clone size. A D gene is named only where the DNA matches it firmly. The size of a clone is reported for some rows only, either as once, few or many, or as a class for expanded clones.

CDR3aa: CASSEDLSSGNTIYF
CDR3nt: TGTGCCAGCAGCGAGGACTTGAGCTCTGGAAACACCATATATTTT
v_gene: TRBV9
d_gene: .
j_gene: TRBJ1-3
abundance: .

CDR3aa: CSVSAGGPDTQYF
CDR3nt: TGCAGCGTCTCAGCGGGAGGGCCGGATACGCAGTATTTT
v_gene: TRBV29-1
d_gene: TRBD2
j_gene: TRBJ2-3
abundance: .

CDR3aa: CASSQDQAGGLTSYEQYF
CDR3nt: TGTGCCAGCAGCCAAGATCAAGCGGGAGGCCTTACTTCCTACGAGCAGTACTTC
v_gene: TRBV4-2
d_gene: TRBD2
j_gene: TRBJ2-7
abundance: .

CDR3aa: CASSPRQDFYEQYF
CDR3nt: TGTGCCAGTAGTCCGCGCCAAGACTTCTACGAGCAGTACTTC
v_gene: TRBV19
d_gene: .
j_gene: TRBJ2-7
abundance: .

CDR3aa: CASSPDGLDYEQYF
CDR3nt: TGTGCCAGCAGCCCCGACGGACTTGACTACGAGCAGTACTTC
v_gene: TRBV9
d_gene: .
j_gene: TRBJ2-7
abundance: .

CDR3aa: CSVQEDSSNTEAFF
CDR3nt: TGCAGCGTTCAAGAGGACAGTTCGAACACTGAAGCTTTCTTT
v_gene: TRBV29-1
d_gene: .
j_gene: TRBJ1-1
abundance: .

CDR3aa: CASSLSFASGGNTGELFF
CDR3nt: TGTGCCAGCAGTTTATCGTTCGCTAGCGGAGGGAACACCGGGGAGCTGTTTTTT
v_gene: TRBV27
d_gene: TRBD2
j_gene: TRBJ2-2
abundance: once

CDR3aa: CASSEAPQGNTEAFF
CDR3nt: TGTGCCAGCAGTGAAGCGCCTCAGGGAAACACTGAAGCTTTCTTT
v_gene: TRBV2
d_gene: .
j_gene: TRBJ1-1
abundance: .

CDR3aa: CASSSSDRFNYGYTF
CDR3nt: TGTGCCAGCAGCTCAAGCGACAGGTTTAACTATGGCTACACCTTC
v_gene: TRBV7-9
d_gene: .
j_gene: TRBJ1-2
abundance: .

CDR3aa: CASSQDIVSGFNYGYTF
CDR3nt: TGCGCCAGCAGCCAAGACATAGTTTCTGGCTTTAACTATGGCTACACCTTC
v_gene: TRBV4-3
d_gene: .
j_gene: TRBJ1-2
abundance: .

CDR3aa: CASSSGQLASYTF
CDR3nt: TGTGCCAGCAGCTCAGGTCAACTGGCGAGCTACACCTTC
v_gene: TRBV7-9
d_gene: .
j_gene: TRBJ1-2
abundance: .

CDR3aa: CASSEGGPPGYEQYF
CDR3nt: TGTGCCAGCAGCGAGGGGGGTCCTCCGGGCTACGAGCAGTACTTC
v_gene: TRBV9
d_gene: .
j_gene: TRBJ2-7
abundance: .

CDR3aa: CASSSRDLSYNEQFF
CDR3nt: TGTGCCAGCAGCTCCAGGGACCTCTCCTACAATGAGCAGTTCTTC
v_gene: TRBV5-6
d_gene: .
j_gene: TRBJ2-1
abundance: .

CDR3aa: CASNQQGAQYEQYF
CDR3nt: TGTGCCAGCAATCAACAGGGGGCGCAGTACGAGCAGTACTTC
v_gene: TRBV19
d_gene: TRBD1
j_gene: TRBJ2-7
abundance: .

CDR3aa: CASSFLAGDGEQYF
CDR3nt: TGTGCCAGCAGTTTCCTAGCGGGAGATGGGGAGCAGTACTTC
v_gene: TRBV27
d_gene: TRBD2
j_gene: TRBJ2-7
abundance: .

CDR3aa: CASSLSGGPGQPQHF
CDR3nt: TGTGCCAGCAGTTTAAGTGGGGGACCGGGTCAGCCCCAGCATTTT
v_gene: TRBV27
d_gene: .
j_gene: TRBJ1-5
abundance: once

CDR3aa: CAWSGLAGSSYEQYF
CDR3nt: TGTGCCTGGTCCGGACTAGCGGGGAGCTCCTACGAGCAGTACTTC
v_gene: TRBV30
d_gene: TRBD2
j_gene: TRBJ2-7
abundance: .

CDR3aa: CASSLQANTGELFF
CDR3nt: TGTGCCAGCAGCCTCCAAGCGAACACCGGGGAGCTGTTTTTT
v_gene: TRBV5-5
d_gene: .
j_gene: TRBJ2-2
abundance: .

CDR3aa: CASSQYGGGTDTQYF
CDR3nt: TGTGCCAGCAGCCAATATGGGGGTGGCACAGATACGCAGTATTTT
v_gene: TRBV7-9
d_gene: .
j_gene: TRBJ2-3
abundance: .

CDR3aa: CASRRLAGYEQYF
CDR3nt: TGTGCCAGCAGGCGGCTAGCGGGCTACGAGCAGTACTTC
v_gene: TRBV2
d_gene: TRBD2
j_gene: TRBJ2-7
abundance: .